This T cell receptor beta chain derives from a study of T cell responses to AZD1222 COVID-19 vaccine. Of note for this clone: No antigen is known for it.

The V gene lost 4 bases and the J gene lost 7 bases, with 11 bases spanning the gap. The CDR3 contains 13 residues. Assay used: immunoSEQ multiplex PCR; TCRdb lists only in-frame clones, some missing. The sample lists 100,000 or so clones; about 83% were seen once. Study-wide results and limits: The study found vaccine-associated CD4 TCRs spanning spike, dominant at 160-218 and 743-854. Females made up more of the donors, who were largely white British, and clonal diversity may have come out too low.

The rearrangement joins TRBV12-3 or TRBV12-4 to TRBJ2-4; D may be TRBD2 (5 bases). The specimen was peripheral blood, collected on day 0 of AZD1222 vaccination. This sequence was found in an adult in good health. The CDR3 DNA follows: TGTGCCAGCAGTTCTACCGGGGAGAACATTCAGTACTTC. Amino acid sequence: CASSSTGENIQYF.